Listed here are 27 T cell receptor beta chains from one sample, sequenced in a study of memory CD4+ T cells and cytomegalovirus serostatus. Single viable CD3+CD4+CD8-CD45RO+ cells were sorted as the memory CD4+ T cells. Data came from immunoSEQ multiplex PCR; TCRdb stores just in-frame clones and leaves some out. Here the sample spans 25,000 to 35,000 clones, 75% to 85% being singletons. The sequencing input was memory CD4+ T cells from blood. All receptors derive from an adult in good health and CMV-seronegative.

This clone turned up a few times. V and J are TRBV2 and TRBJ1-6, with D possibly TRBD1 on 5 matching bases. CDR1 SNHLY and CDR2 FYNNEI come from the germline V gene. V lost 6 bases and J lost 0, with 6 bases in between. This CDR3 is built from 14 residues. The CDR3 loop is CASRGDSYNSPLHF. In DNA, the CDR3 is TGTGCCAGCAGGGGGGACTCCTATAATTCACCCCTCCACTTT.

The chain carries TRBV30 and TRBJ2-1, with 12 nucleotides matching TRBD2. Germline loops: CDR1 GTSNPN, CDR2 SVGIG (reference sequence). Germline trimming cut 3 bases from V and 5 bases from J; bases unmatched to any gene: 8. The CDR3 is 16 amino acids. CDR3 sequence: CAWSQPLAGGHNEQFF. The CDR3 nucleotides are TGTGCCTGGAGCCAGCCACTAGCGGGGGGCCACAATGAGCAGTTCTTC.

V and J are TRBV2 and TRBJ2-7; no firm D call. Trimming shortened V by 8 bases and J by 0 bases, and 8 bases separated the two germline ends. The CDR3 runs 12 residues. Germline V gene sequence: CDR1 SNHLY, CDR2 FYNNEI. Here the CDR3 DNA reads TGTGCCAGCGTGTGGGACTCCTACGAGCAGTACTTC. Protein: CASVWDSYEQYF.

This sequence joins TRBV6-1 and TRBJ1-1; 8 bases fit TRBD1. Germline CDR1 reads MNHNS; CDR2 reads SASEGT. The CDR3 runs 15 residues. Losses at the gene ends were 6 bases for V and 1 base for J; bases not matched to a gene: 7. In DNA, the CDR3 is TGTGCCAGCAGCCCGGACAGGGTTGGGAACACTGAAGCTTTCTTT. The encoded protein is CASSPDRVGNTEAFF.

The chain uses TRBV7-6 and TRBJ2-3; D unresolved. This CDR3 comprises 14 residues. The V end was cut by 1 base, the J end by 3 bases, with 8 bases between. CDR1 SGHVS and CDR2 FNYEAQ come from the germline V gene. In nucleotides, the CDR3 is TGTGCCAGCAGCTTAGACGATAGTACAGATACGCAGTATTTT. Amino acid sequence: CASSLDDSTDTQYF.

The chain employs TRBV18 and TRBJ2-7; tentatively, D is TRBD1 (6 bases). CDR3 size: 14 residues. With 3 bases removed from V and 0 bases from J, the gap between germline ends came to 9 bases. Germline V gene sequence: CDR1 KGHSH, CDR2 LQKENI. The CDR3 nucleotides read TGTGCCAGCTCACCCACAGGGAGCTCCTACGAGCAGTACTTC. Translating gives CASSPTGSSYEQYF.

The chain recombines TRBV10-1 with TRBJ2-5, with D uncertain. With 7 bases removed from V and 1 base from J, the gap between germline ends came to 10 bases. Germline loops: CDR1 WNHNN, CDR2 SYGVQD (reference sequence). CDR3 size: 13 residues. This CDR3 reads CASTSRGQETQYF. The CDR3 nucleotides read TGCGCCAGCACCAGTCGAGGCCAAGAGACCCAGTACTTC.

J is TRBJ2-5 and V is TRBV11-2; no firm D call. With 0 bases removed from V and 4 bases from J, the gap between germline ends came to 15 bases. Germline V lookup: CDR1 SGHAT, CDR2 FQNNGV. The length of the CDR3 is 16 residues. The CDR3 region has the DNA TGTGCCAGCAGCTTAGAAGTCTCCCGGCGTTCAGAGACCCAGTACTTC. It is translated as CASSLEVSRRSETQYF.

This rearrangement joins TRBV5-6 to TRBJ1-5; possibly TRBD1 for D (5 bases). Trimming shortened V by 0 bases and J by 6 bases, and 13 bases separated the two germline ends. CDR3 length: 15 residues. The germline V gene encodes CDR1 SGHDT and CDR2 YYEEEE. CDR3 in amino acids: CASSLAGRVTQPQHF. The CDR3 DNA follows: TGTGCCAGCAGCTTGGCCGGCAGGGTCACTCAGCCCCAGCATTTT.

The rearrangement joins TRBV30 to TRBJ2-4, with D perhaps matching TRBD1 (6 bases). The germline V gene encodes CDR1 GTSNPN and CDR2 SVGIG (reference sequence). The length of the CDR3 is 16 residues. The germline V and J ends were trimmed by 2 bases and 0 bases, with 14 bases remaining between them. The CDR3 is CAWSPLDSKAKNIQYF. The CDR3 DNA reads TGTGCCTGGAGTCCACTGGACAGCAAAGCCAAAAACATTCAGTACTTC.

This rearrangement joins TRBV2 to TRBJ1-1; D perhaps matches TRBD1 (5 bases). The CDR3 totals 15 residues. CDR1 is SNHLY and CDR2 is FYNNEI in the germline V gene. V gave up 6 bases and J gave up 0 bases, with 14 bases separating them. The CDR3 loop is CASRPFGAVNTEAFF. The CDR3 nucleotides read TGTGCCAGCAGGCCCTTCGGGGCAGTGAACACTGAAGCTTTCTTT.

This clone was detected only a few times. V gene TRBV2 combines with J gene TRBJ1-2, with D uncertain. Germline CDR1 is SNHLY and CDR2 is FYNNEI. CDR3 size: 12 residues. V lost 4 bases and J 4 bases, leaving 7 bases between the germline ends. Written as DNA, the CDR3 is TGTGCCAGCAGTGTCCAGACCTATGGCTACACCTTC. This codes for CASSVQTYGYTF.

This clone came up a few times. This chain joins TRBV15 and TRBJ1-6, with a tentative D call TRBD1 (6 bases). The CDR3 spans 18 residues. The V gene lost 1 base and the J gene lost 2 bases, with 15 bases spanning the gap. Germline loops: CDR1 LNHNV, CDR2 YYDKDF (reference sequence). The CDR3 reads CATSRAGQTHTYNSPLHF. Here the CDR3 DNA reads TGTGCCACCAGCAGAGCCGGACAGACTCATACCTATAATTCACCCCTCCACTTT.

V gene TRBV4-2 combines with J gene TRBJ2-5; D is possibly TRBD1 (5 bases). CDR1 is LGHNA and CDR2 is YNFKEQ in the germline V gene. The length of the CDR3 is 14 residues. Trimming took off 1 base at V and 0 bases at J, with 6 bases between the two ends. The DNA for the CDR3 is TGTGCCAGCAGCCAAGCGACAGACCAAGAGACCCAGTACTTC. It translates to CASSQATDQETQYF.

V gene TRBV10-2 combines with J gene TRBJ1-2; D ambiguous. Germline CDR1 reads WSHSY; CDR2 reads SAAADI. Between the trimmed V and J ends, which lost 3 bases and 2 bases, there was a span of 10 bases. This CDR3 is built from 14 residues. The CDR3 sequence is CASSEPGSNYGYTF. The CDR3 DNA reads as TGCGCCAGCAGTGAACCGGGATCCAACTATGGCTACACCTTC.

The V and J genes are TRBV27 and TRBJ2-3; D call uncertain. CDR3 length: 17 amino acids. Trimming stripped 2 bases from V and 0 bases from J, with 15 bases between. Germline lookup yields CDR1 MNHEY and CDR2 SMNVEV (reference sequence). CDR3 region: CASSLGDSYESTDTQYF. The CDR3 DNA sequence: TGTGCCAGCAGTTTAGGGGATAGCTATGAAAGCACAGATACGCAGTATTTT.

This chain uses TRBV18 with TRBJ2-7; the match to TRBD1 covers 11 bases. Germline V gives CDR1 KGHSH, CDR2 LQKENI. This CDR3 has 14 amino acids. V lost 3 bases to trimming and J lost 4 bases; unmatched junction nucleotides: 2. The CDR3 bases are TGTGCCAGCTCACCCGGGACAGGGGGTTACGAGCAGTACTTC. The encoded protein is CASSPGTGGYEQYF.

The CDR3 sequence is CAIKQRTNSPLHF. CDR3 nucleotide sequence: TGTGCCATCAAACAACGGACGAATTCACCCCTCCACTTT. J is TRBJ1-6 and V is TRBV10-3; no firm D call. Germline CDR1 and CDR2: ENHRY and SYGVKD. The CDR3 spans 13 residues. The V gene lost 7 bases and the J gene lost 7 bases, with 11 bases spanning the gap.

The chain joins TRBV7-8 to TRBJ2-5; D remains ambiguous. The J call could be wrong; TRBJ2-7 is a better fit for the DNA end. CDR3 length equals 13 residues. Germline CDR1 and CDR2: SGHVS and FQNEAQ. CDR3: CASSLVINYEQYF. The CDR3 DNA follows: TGTGCCAGCAGCTTAGTGATTAACTACGAGCAGTACTTC.

The CDR3 DNA follows: TGTGCCAGCATTGGCAGTGCCCTGGACGAGCAGTACTTC. The encoded protein is CASIGSALDEQYF. The chain joins TRBV28 to TRBJ2-7; no clear D. This CDR3 has 13 residues. V lost 7 bases and J lost 5, with 15 bases in between. Germline V gene data show CDR1 as MDHEN and CDR2 as SYDVKM.

This clone was seen a few times. This sequence joins TRBV2 and TRBJ2-2, with a possible D match to TRBD1 (5 bases). The CDR3 is 15 residues long. The V and J ends lost 7 bases and 1 base respectively, with 13 bases between them. Germline values: CDR1 SNHLY, CDR2 FYNNEI. The chain's CDR3 is CASKRNGQNTGELFF. Here the CDR3 DNA reads TGTGCCAGCAAGAGAAATGGACAGAACACCGGGGAGCTGTTTTTT.

The V gene is TRBV19, the J gene TRBJ1-5; TRBD1 might be the D (5 bases). CDR1 and CDR2 from the germline V gene are LNHDA and SQIVND (reference sequence). V was shortened by 1 base and J by 8 bases, with 12 bases between the two germline ends. The CDR3 is made up of 14 amino acids. CDR3 sequence reads: CASSIGRGGKPQHF. In DNA form, the CDR3 reads TGTGCCAGTAGTATAGGTAGGGGCGGCAAGCCCCAGCATTTT.

The chain carries TRBV19 and TRBJ2-6; D possibly corresponds to TRBD2 (7 bases). This CDR3 spans 17 amino acids. The V gene lost 8 bases and the J gene lost 0 bases, with 17 bases spanning the gap. CDR1 is LNHDA and CDR2 is SQIVND in the germline V gene (reference sequence). CDR3 DNA: TGTGCCAGTTCGGGAGGTACAGGGAGCTCTGGGGCCAACGTCCTGACTTTC. Translated, it gives CASSGGTGSSGANVLTF. Full variable domain (missing parts from reference TRBV19 and TRBJ2-6): DGGITQSPKYLFRKEGQNVTLSCEQNLNHDAMYWYRQDPGQGLRLIYYSQIVNDFQKGDIAEGYSVSREKKESFPLTVTSAQKNPTAFYLCASSGGTGSSGANVLTFGAGSRLTVL.

The chain recombines TRBV19 with TRBJ1-5; TRBD1 aligns across 8 bases. The CDR3 runs to 14 residues. Trimming cost V 4 bases and J 5 bases; bases outside gene matches: 4. Per the germline V gene, CDR1 is LNHDA and CDR2 is SQIVND (reference sequence). The CDR3 nucleotides are TGTGCCAGTAGTAGGATGACAGGGGATCAGCCCCAGCATTTT. It encodes CASSRMTGDQPQHF. The full variable domain, completed using reference TRBV19 and TRBJ1-5, is DGGITQSPKYLFRKEGQNVTLSCEQNLNHDAMYWYRQDPGQGLRLIYYSQIVNDFQKGDIAEGYSVSREKKESFPLTVTSAQKNPTAFYLCASSRMTGDQPQHFGDGTRLSIL.

The chain joins TRBV6-6 to TRBJ1-1; no reliable D call. Germline V gene lookup returns CDR1 MNHNY and CDR2 SVGAGI (reference sequence). V dropped 1 base and J dropped 4 bases, with 10 bases sitting between them. The CDR3 runs to 14 residues. The chain's CDR3 is CASSYLDAGTEAFF. DNA of the CDR3: TGTGCCAGCAGTTACTTGGATGCGGGCACTGAAGCTTTCTTT.

This chain links TRBV5-1 with TRBJ1-2; tentatively, D is TRBD1 (6 bases). The V end lost 6 bases, the J end lost 4 bases, and 19 bases lay between the germline ends. CDR1 and CDR2 (germline): SGHRS, YFSETQ. CDR3 length: 15 amino acids. In DNA, the CDR3 is TGCGCCAGCACTCCCGCGGGGGGGGCCCCCTATGGCTACACCTTC. Its protein product is CASTPAGGAPYGYTF.

The rearrangement uses TRBV11-3 and TRBJ2-7, with D perhaps being TRBD1 or TRBD2 (6 bases each). Trimming took 5 bases from V and 3 from J, leaving 17 bases between them. The CDR3 covers 15 residues. Germline V gene sequence: CDR1 SGHNT, CDR2 YENEEA. CDR3: CASSRSPGAGYEQYF. CDR3 nucleotides: TGTGCCAGCAGCAGAAGCCCGGGGGCAGGCTACGAGCAGTACTTC.